This T cell receptor beta chain was retrieved from a study of blood T cell repertoires in COVID-19. The wider study: COVID-19 samples from acute and convalescent phases originated in the United States, Italy and Spain. Sources were T cells, B-cell-depleted T cells, or PBMCs; the material itself was cDNA or gDNA.

Germline V lookup: CDR1 MDHEN, CDR2 SYDVKM. This CDR3 contains 14 residues. The ends lost 5 bases at V and 4 bases at J; junction bases unmatched: 8. In the source study's methods: Reference gene primer amplification in the assay estimated nucleated cell counts. Clones were sequenced by immunoSEQ multiplex PCR, and TCRdb holds only the in-frame ones, with some missing. Clonal size and the V and J genes are those of that table, whereas D and trimming came from the DNA. The table shows about 280,000 clones, with roughly 85% occurring only once. The sequencing input was peripheral blood. The clonotype originates from a man in his fifties with active or convalescent COVID-19. This chain uses TRBV28 with TRBJ2-7; 7 bases map to TRBD1. CDR3 DNA sequence: TGTGCCAGCAGTACCGACAGGGTGGGTTACGAGCAGTACTTC. It specifies CASSTDRVGYEQYF.